The present T cell receptor (beta chain) was sequenced within a study of response to subunit inactivated influenza vaccine. CDR1 is SEHNR and CDR2 is FQNEAQ in the germline V gene (reference sequence). V shed 4 bases and J 3 bases; nucleotides not matched to a gene: 6. This CDR3 region has 15 residues. In the case of this clonotype: The antigen is not known.

From the RT-PCR reads, TCRdb called clonotypes with MiXCR, one entry per CDR3 protein. The data show about 500,000 distinct CDR3 sequences, 15% to 20% seen once. Study outcomes and limitations: New T cells are recruited in small numbers by each seasonal influenza vaccination, according to the authors' suggestion.

The chain recombines TRBV7-9 with TRBJ1-5; 7 positions agree with TRBD1. This receptor was obtained from a man aged 45-69 years who received an inactivated influenza vaccine. The input for sequencing was CD4+ T cells sorted from PBMCs, taken roughly 24 months after vaccination. CDR3 residues: CASSSGDSNNQPQHF. In nucleotides, the CDR3 is TGTGCCAGCAGCTCCGGGGACAGCAACAATCAGCCCCAGCATTTT.